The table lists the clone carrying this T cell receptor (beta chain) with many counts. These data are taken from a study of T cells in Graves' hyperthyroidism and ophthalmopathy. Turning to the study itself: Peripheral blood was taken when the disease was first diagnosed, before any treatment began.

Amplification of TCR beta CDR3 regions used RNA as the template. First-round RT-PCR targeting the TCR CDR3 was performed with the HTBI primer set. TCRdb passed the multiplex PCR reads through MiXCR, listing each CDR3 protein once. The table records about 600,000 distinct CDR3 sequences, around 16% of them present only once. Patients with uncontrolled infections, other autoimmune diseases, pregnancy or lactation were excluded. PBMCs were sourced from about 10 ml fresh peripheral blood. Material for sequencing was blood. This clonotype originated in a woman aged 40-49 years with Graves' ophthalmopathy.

The CDR3 DNA reads as TGCGCCAGCAAGGACAAGGAAGGATCACCCCTCCACTTT. It is translated as CASKDKEGSPLHF. The V and J genes are TRBV5-1 and TRBJ1-6, with D maybe TRBD1 (5 bases). The CDR3 runs to 13 residues. Germline CDR1 SGHRS, CDR2 YFSETQ. Trimming took off 6 bases at V and 10 bases at J, with 14 bases between the two ends.